The rows below give T cell receptor beta chains drawn from one sample of a study of T cell repertoires in cytomegalovirus infection. TCRdb ran MiXCR on the reads and lists one entry per CDR3 protein. The table lists over 100,000 distinct CDR3 sequences, about 9.5% of them singletons. Antigen specificity for these receptors is unknown. Material: PBMCs, sequenced either directly or after in vitro stimulation (not recorded which). These receptors originate from a human donor in good health (CMV status not recorded). Some clones in this sample may be carry-over from other donors' samples. CDR3s include the opening cysteine and the closing phenylalanine or tryptophan. The D gene is left open where the match is weak. Clone size is stated in some rows and not others, as once, few, many or a class when expanded.

clone_size	v_call	d_call	j_call	cdr3_aa	cdr3_nt
many	TRBV10-3	TRBD2	TRBJ2-3	CAISVAGGATDTQYF	TGTGCCATCAGTGTAGCGGGAGGAGCGACAGATACGCAGTATTTT
many	TRBV12-3/TRBV12-4	NA	TRBJ2-1	CASSLQGYEQFF	TGTGCCAGCAGTTTACAGGGCTATGAGCAGTTCTTC
many	TRBV7-9	NA	TRBJ2-1	CASSLRASLSEQFF	TGTGCCAGCAGCTTACGGGCCTCTTTAAGCGAGCAGTTCTTC
many	TRBV4-1	TRBD2	TRBJ2-1	CASSQRGLAGEDSYNEQFF	TGCGCCAGCAGCCAGAGAGGACTAGCGGGAGAAGACTCCTACAATGAGCAGTTCTTC
many	TRBV6-1	NA	TRBJ1-5	CASSVFVTPQGKSNQPQHF	TGTGCCAGCAGTGTTTTCGTAACTCCACAGGGAAAGAGCAATCAGCCCCAGCATTTT
NA	TRBV10-3	NA	TRBJ2-5	CAIRPGAGTGRGSDPGEAQYF	TGTGCCATCAGGCCCGGAGCGGGGACAGGTCGAGGGAGTGACCCGGGGGAGGCCCAGTACTTC
many	TRBV4-1	TRBD1	TRBJ1-3	CASSQDSTGVTSGNTIYF	TGCGCCAGCAGCCAAGATAGTACAGGGGTTACTTCTGGAAACACCATATATTTT
NA	TRBV6-4	TRBD2	TRBJ2-3	CASSDLAGADTQYF	TGTGCCAGCAGTGACCTAGCGGGAGCAGATACGCAGTATTTT
many	TRBV7-2	NA	TRBJ2-2	CASSLALSATGELFF	TGTGCCAGCAGCTTAGCCCTATCTGCTACCGGGGAGCTGTTTTTT
many	TRBV4-3	NA	TRBJ1-2	CASSQVQVMTNYGYTF	TGCGCCAGCAGCCAAGTACAGGTTATGACTAACTATGGCTACACCTTC
many	TRBV2	TRBD2	TRBJ2-3	CASRETSGARTDTQYF	TGTGCCAGCAGGGAAACTAGCGGGGCGCGCACAGATACGCAGTATTTT
NA	TRBV27	TRBD1	TRBJ1-1	CASSMTGADTEALF	TGTGCCAGCAGCATGACAGGGGCCGACACTGAAGCTTTATTT
many	TRBV4-1	TRBD1	TRBJ1-6	CASSQGTGQTTINSPLHF	TGCGCCAGCAGCCAAGGGACAGGCCAGACTACTATTAATTCACCCCTCCACTTT
NA	TRBV20-1	TRBD2	TRBJ2-2	CSASASGNAGELSF	TGCAGTGCTTCAGCTAGCGGGAATGCCGGGGAGCTGTCTTTT
many	TRBV29-1	NA	TRBJ2-1	CSVRPSENYNEQFF	TGCAGCGTTCGGCCTAGCGAGAATTACAATGAGCAGTTCTTC
NA	TRBV19	TRBD1	TRBJ2-5	CASSMDRGAETQYF	TGTGCCAGTAGTATGGACAGGGGCGCCGAGACCCAGTACTTC
NA	TRBV20-1	NA	TRBJ2-5	CSVAPISGQETQYF	TGCAGTGTAGCCCCCATAAGCGGCCAAGAGACCCAGTACTTC
many	TRBV12-3/TRBV12-4	TRBD2	TRBJ2-1	CASRKTSGRPRQQFF	TGTGCCAGCAGAAAGACTAGCGGGAGGCCCCGTCAGCAGTTCTTC
few	TRBV5-8	NA	TRBJ1-5	CASSLKDQPQHF	TGTGCCAGCAGCTTGAAGGACCAGCCCCAGCATTTT
few	TRBV2	NA	TRBJ2-5	CASSGGREETQYF	TGTGCCAGCAGTGGCGGCAGGGAAGAGACCCAGTACTTC
many	TRBV19	NA	TRBJ2-3	CASSIAGFRDTQYF	TGTGCCAGTAGTATAGCCGGTTTTCGGGATACGCAGTATTTT
NA	TRBV6-2/TRBV6-3	NA	TRBJ2-6	CASSYRPGGANVLTF	TGTGCCAGCAGTTACAGGCCTGGAGGGGCCAACGTCCTGACTTTC
NA	TRBV10-2	NA	TRBJ1-1	CASRFTGNTEAFF	TGCGCCAGCAGATTCACCGGGAACACTGAAGCTTTCTTT
NA	TRBV20-1	TRBD2	TRBJ2-3	CSAKAGGSSDTQYF	TGCAGTGCCAAAGCAGGCGGGAGTTCAGATACGCAGTATTTT
NA	TRBV6-2/TRBV6-3	TRBD2	TRBJ2-2	CASKAGTRTNTGELFF	TGTGCCAGCAAAGCTGGGACTAGGACGAACACCGGGGAGCTGTTTTTT
many	TRBV7-2	TRBD1	TRBJ1-2	CASSLGQGVNYGYTF	TGTGCCAGCAGCTTAGGACAGGGGGTTAACTATGGCTACACCTTC
many	TRBV12-3/TRBV12-4	TRBD1	TRBJ1-4	CASSLTTGNEKLFF	TGTGCCAGCAGCCTTACGACAGGGAATGAAAAACTGTTTTTT
many	TRBV19	NA	TRBJ1-5	CASSMVGASNQPQHF	TGTGCCAGTAGTATGGTAGGGGCCAGCAATCAGCCCCAGCATTTT
many	TRBV6-2/TRBV6-3	TRBD1	TRBJ2-2	CASRRTGRKGELFF	TGTGCCAGCAGACGGACAGGGCGGAAAGGGGAGCTGTTTTTT
NA	TRBV4-1	NA	TRBJ2-4	CASSQNGIQYF	TGCGCCAGCAGCCAAAACGGTATTCAGTACTTC
many	TRBV7-7	NA	TRBJ2-5	CASSIGADSQETQYF	TGTGCTAGCAGCATCGGCGCAGACAGCCAAGAGACCCAGTACTTC
medium-sized	TRBV28	TRBD1	TRBJ1-1	CASSKGALMNTEAFF	TGTGCCAGCTCGAAGGGGGCTCTAATGAACACTGAAGCTTTCTTT
few	TRBV6-5	NA	TRBJ2-5	CASRVGRTTYQETQYF	TGTGCCAGCAGGGTGGGCAGGACAACATACCAAGAGACCCAGTACTTC
many	TRBV11-2	TRBD2	TRBJ2-4	CASSLDRGRAAEAKNIQYF	TGTGCCAGCAGCTTAGACCGCGGGAGGGCCGCGGAGGCCAAAAACATTCAGTACTTC
NA	TRBV28	NA	TRBJ2-3	CASSLRHLMQDTQYF	TGTGCCAGCAGTTTACGTCACCTTATGCAAGATACGCAGTATTTT
many	TRBV7-2	NA	TRBJ1-5	CASSLRRGFNQPQHF	TGTGCCAGCAGCTTACGGAGGGGTTTCAATCAGCCCCAGCATTTT
many	TRBV6-5	TRBD2	TRBJ2-7	CASSYLSSGRVDEQYF	TGTGCCAGCAGTTACCTTTCTAGCGGGAGGGTAGACGAGCAGTACTTC
many	TRBV7-2	NA	TRBJ1-5	CASSLGSGSNQPQHF	TGTGCCAGCAGCTTAGGTTCCGGCTCCAATCAGCCCCAGCATTTT
many	TRBV12-3/TRBV12-4	NA	TRBJ1-3	CASSWEDAGNTIYF	TGTGCCAGCAGTTGGGAGGATGCTGGAAACACCATATATTTT
many	TRBV7-2	NA	TRBJ2-7	CASSSRGRGSEQYF	TGTGCCAGCAGCTCCAGGGGGCGCGGGAGCGAGCAGTACTTC
NA	TRBV2	NA	TRBJ2-5	CASLGQETQYF	TGTGCCAGCTTGGGCCAAGAGACCCAGTACTTC
few	TRBV4-1	NA	TRBJ2-6	CASSQVSLQSGANVLTF	TGCGCCAGCAGCCAAGTTTCTCTCCAGTCTGGGGCCAACGTCCTGACTTTC
many	TRBV6-1	NA	TRBJ1-4	CASRSNSLVNEKLFF	TGTGCCAGCAGAAGCAACAGCTTAGTAAATGAAAAACTGTTTTTT
many	TRBV4-1	NA	TRBJ1-2	CASSQARDIRYGYTF	TGCGCCAGCAGCCAAGCCAGGGACATCCGCTATGGCTACACCTTC
many	TRBV7-6	NA	TRBJ1-2	CASSQNPGTSGYTF	TGTGCCAGCAGTCAAAACCCCGGGACATCTGGCTACACCTTC
few	TRBV12-3/TRBV12-4	NA	TRBJ2-1	CASSSADNEQFF	TGTGCCAGCAGTTCCGCCGACAATGAGCAGTTCTTC
many	TRBV12-3/TRBV12-4	NA	TRBJ1-2	CASRPGLVGGYTF	TGTGCCAGCAGGCCCGGCCTTGTCGGCGGCTACACCTTC
few	TRBV7-9	TRBD1	TRBJ1-2	CASSFGTVSISGYTF	TGTGCCAGCAGCTTTGGGACAGTGTCTATAAGCGGCTACACCTTC
many	TRBV28	TRBD1	TRBJ1-2	CASSSAEWTGWANYGYTF	TGTGCCAGCAGTTCCGCCGAGTGGACAGGGTGGGCTAACTATGGCTACACCTTC
many	TRBV5-4	TRBD2	TRBJ2-5	CASSGGTSAVKETQYF	TGTGCCAGCAGCGGGGGGACTAGTGCGGTGAAAGAGACCCAGTACTTC
many	TRBV12-3/TRBV12-4	TRBD2	TRBJ2-3	CASSLPSGPTDTQYF	TGTGCCAGCAGTTTGCCTAGCGGTCCCACAGATACGCAGTATTTT
few	TRBV10-3	TRBD2	TRBJ2-7	CAITSGSNYEQYF	TGTGCCATCACAAGCGGGAGTAATTACGAGCAGTACTTC